The entry below gives a single T cell receptor (beta chain) sequence along with its context. Other DNA sequences in this sample translate to the same CDR3. Primers included in the PCR were 60 Vbeta and 13 Jbeta primers. Only in-frame clones appear in the TCRdb table, and some are missing; sequencing was by immunoSEQ multiplex PCR. The data hold 150,000 to 200,000 clones, with 70% to 80% observed a single time. The V end lost 0 bases, the J end lost 2 bases, and 6 bases lay between the germline ends. The CDR3 loop spans 14 amino acids. Looked up from germline, CDR1 is SGDLS and CDR2 is YYNGEE. The data stem from a study of cytomegalovirus exposure and HLA in healthy donors.

The specimen was PBMCs. This sequence originates from a man between 40 and 49 years old in good health and CMV-seronegative. The chain combines TRBV9 with TRBJ2-1; D perhaps matches TRBD2 (5 bases). CDR3 amino acids: CASSVEAAYNEQFF. In DNA, the CDR3 is TGTGCCAGCAGCGTAGAAGCGGCCTACAATGAGCAGTTCTTC.